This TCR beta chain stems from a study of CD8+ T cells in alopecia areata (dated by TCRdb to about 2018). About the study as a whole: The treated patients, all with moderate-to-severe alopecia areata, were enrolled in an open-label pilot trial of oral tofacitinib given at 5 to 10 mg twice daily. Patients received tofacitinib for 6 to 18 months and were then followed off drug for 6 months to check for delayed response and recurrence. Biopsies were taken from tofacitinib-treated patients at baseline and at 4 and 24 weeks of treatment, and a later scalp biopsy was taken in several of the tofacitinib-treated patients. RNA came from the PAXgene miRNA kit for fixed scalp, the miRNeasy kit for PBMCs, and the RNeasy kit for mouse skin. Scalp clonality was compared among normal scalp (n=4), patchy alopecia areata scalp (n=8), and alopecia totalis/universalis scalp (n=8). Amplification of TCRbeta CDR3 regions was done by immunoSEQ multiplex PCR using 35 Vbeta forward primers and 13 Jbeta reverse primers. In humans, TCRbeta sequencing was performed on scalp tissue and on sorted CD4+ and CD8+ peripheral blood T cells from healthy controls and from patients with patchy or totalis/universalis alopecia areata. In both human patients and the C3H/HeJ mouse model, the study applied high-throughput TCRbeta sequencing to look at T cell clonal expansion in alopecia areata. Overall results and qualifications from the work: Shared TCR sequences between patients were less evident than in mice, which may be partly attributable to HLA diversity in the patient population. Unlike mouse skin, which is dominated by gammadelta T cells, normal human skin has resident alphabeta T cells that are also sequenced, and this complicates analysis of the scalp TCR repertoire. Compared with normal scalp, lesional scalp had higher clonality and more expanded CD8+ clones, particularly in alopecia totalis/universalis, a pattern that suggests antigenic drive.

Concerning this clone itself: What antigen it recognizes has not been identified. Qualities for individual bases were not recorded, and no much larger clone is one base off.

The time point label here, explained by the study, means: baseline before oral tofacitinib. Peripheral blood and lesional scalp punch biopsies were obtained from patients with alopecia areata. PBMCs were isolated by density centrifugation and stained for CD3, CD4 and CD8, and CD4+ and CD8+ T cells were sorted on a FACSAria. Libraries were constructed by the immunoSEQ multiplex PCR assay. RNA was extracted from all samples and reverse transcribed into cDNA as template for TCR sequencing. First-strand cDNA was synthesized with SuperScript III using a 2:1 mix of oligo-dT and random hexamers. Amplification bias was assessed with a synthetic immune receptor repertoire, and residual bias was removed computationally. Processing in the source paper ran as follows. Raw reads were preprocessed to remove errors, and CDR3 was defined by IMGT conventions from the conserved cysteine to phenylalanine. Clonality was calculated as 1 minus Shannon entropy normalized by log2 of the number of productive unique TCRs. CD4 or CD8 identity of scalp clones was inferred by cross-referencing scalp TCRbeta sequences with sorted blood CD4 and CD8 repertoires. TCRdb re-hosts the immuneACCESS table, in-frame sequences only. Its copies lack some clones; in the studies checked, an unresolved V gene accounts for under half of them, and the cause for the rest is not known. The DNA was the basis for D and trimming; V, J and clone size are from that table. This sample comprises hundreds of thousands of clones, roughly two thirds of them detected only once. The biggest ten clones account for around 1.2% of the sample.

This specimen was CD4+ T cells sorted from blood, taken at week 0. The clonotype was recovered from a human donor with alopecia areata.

The CDR3 region has the sequence CSAWTGGNEQFF. The nucleotides are TGCAGCGCCTGGACAGGGGGCAATGAGCAGTTCTTC. This chain is built from TRBV29-1 and TRBJ2-1, and TRBD1 matches 10 of the central bases. Ends trimmed: V by 7 bases, J by 6 bases; bases unmatched to a gene: 3. From a lookup of the germline V gene, CDR1 and CDR2 are SQVTM and ANQGSEA. From the cysteine up to the phenylalanine, the CDR3 has a length of 12 residues. Only CDR3 DNA remains: 36 bases, in frame from the first base.